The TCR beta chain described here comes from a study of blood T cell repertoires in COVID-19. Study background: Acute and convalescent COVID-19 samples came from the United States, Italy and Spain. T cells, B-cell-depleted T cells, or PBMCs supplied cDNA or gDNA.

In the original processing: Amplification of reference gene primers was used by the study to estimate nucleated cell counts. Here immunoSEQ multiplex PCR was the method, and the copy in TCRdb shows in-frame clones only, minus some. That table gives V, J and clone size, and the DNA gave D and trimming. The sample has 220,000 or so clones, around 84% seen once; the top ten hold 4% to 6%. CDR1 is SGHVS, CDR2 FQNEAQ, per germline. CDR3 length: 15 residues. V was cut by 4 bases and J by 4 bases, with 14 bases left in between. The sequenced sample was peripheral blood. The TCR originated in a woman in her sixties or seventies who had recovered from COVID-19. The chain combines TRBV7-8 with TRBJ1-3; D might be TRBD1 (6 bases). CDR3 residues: CASSSTGTPGNTIYF. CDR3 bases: TGTGCCAGCAGCTCTACCGGGACACCGGGAAACACCATATATTTT.